This entry concerns a single TCR beta chain. As yet, its antigen is unknown. The CDR3 totals 17 residues. V lost 5 bases and J lost 12; bases outside the gene matches: 16. Germline CDR1 and CDR2: SGHNT and YENEEA. This sample is part of a study of blood T cells in healthy people across ages. The people who gave samples were healthy Caucasians from Russia, aged roughly 6 to 100. The study's findings and limits: As age increased, TCR beta diversity per million T cells fell in a roughly linear fashion.

Sample-barcoded 5' priming and a J-beta primer mix drove a second PCR of about 6 to 12 cycles. Each cDNA molecule, via a template-switch adaptor with 12 random nucleotides, was tagged. From the 5' RACE reads, TCRdb called clonotypes with MiXCR, one entry per CDR3 protein. Here the sample spans some 920,000 distinct CDR3 sequences, 51% being singletons. This chain joins TRBV11-3 and TRBJ2-1; TRBD2 matches 13 bases. This TCR was sampled from a woman in her sixties or seventies in good health. Material for sequencing was blood. The CDR3 region has the DNA TGTGCCAGCAGCCCTAATACTAGCGGGAGGGAAGGGGGGAGGCAGTTCTTC. This sequence encodes CASSPNTSGREGGRQFF.